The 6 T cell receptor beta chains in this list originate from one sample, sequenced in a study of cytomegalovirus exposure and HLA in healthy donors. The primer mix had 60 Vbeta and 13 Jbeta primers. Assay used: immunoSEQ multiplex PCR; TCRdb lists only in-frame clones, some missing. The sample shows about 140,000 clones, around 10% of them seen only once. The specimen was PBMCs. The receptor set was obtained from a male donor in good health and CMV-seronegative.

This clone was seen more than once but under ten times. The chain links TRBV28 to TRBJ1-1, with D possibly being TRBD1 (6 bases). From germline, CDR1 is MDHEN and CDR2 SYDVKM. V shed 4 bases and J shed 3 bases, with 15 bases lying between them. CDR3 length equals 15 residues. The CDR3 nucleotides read TGTGCCAGCAGTTCTCTTCAAGGGGGATACACTGAAGCTTTCTTT. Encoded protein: CASSSLQGGYTEAFF.

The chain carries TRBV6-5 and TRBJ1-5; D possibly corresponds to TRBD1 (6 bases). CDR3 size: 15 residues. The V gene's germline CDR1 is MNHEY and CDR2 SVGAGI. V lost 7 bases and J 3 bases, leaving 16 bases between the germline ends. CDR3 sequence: CASNLRGGINQPQHF. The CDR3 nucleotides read TGTGCCAGCAACCTAAGGGGGGGTATCAATCAGCCCCAGCATTTT.

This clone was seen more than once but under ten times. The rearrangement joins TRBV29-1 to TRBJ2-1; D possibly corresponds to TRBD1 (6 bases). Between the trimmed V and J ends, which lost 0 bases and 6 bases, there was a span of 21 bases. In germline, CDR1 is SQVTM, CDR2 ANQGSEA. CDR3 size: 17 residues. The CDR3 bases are TGCAGCGTTGAAGATCTGACCGCAGGGGTCGGTTTCAATGAGCAGTTCTTC. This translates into CSVEDLTAGVGFNEQFF.

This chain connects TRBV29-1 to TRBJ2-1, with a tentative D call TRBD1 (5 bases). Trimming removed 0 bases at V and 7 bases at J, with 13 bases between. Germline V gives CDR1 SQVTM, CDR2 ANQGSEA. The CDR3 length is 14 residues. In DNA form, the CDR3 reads TGCAGCGTTGAAGAGGGTAGCAGGGCGAATGAGCAGTTCTTC. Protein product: CSVEEGSRANEQFF.

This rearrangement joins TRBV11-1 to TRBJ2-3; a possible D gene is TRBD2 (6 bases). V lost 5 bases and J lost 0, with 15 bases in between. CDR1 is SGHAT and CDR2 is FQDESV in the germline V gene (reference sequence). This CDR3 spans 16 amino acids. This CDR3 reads CASSLGLAVSTDTQYF. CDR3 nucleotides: TGTGCCAGCAGCCTGGGACTGGCGGTTAGCACAGATACGCAGTATTTT.

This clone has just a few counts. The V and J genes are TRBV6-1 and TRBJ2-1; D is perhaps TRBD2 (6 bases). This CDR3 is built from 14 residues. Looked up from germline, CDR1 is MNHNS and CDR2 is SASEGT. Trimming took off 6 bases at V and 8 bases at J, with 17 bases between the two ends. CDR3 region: CASREGPLRDEQFF. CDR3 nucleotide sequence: TGTGCCAGCAGGGAGGGTCCGCTACGAGATGAGCAGTTCTTC.